This TCR beta chain was observed in a study of blood T cell repertoires in COVID-19. Assay: immunoSEQ multiplex PCR; the TCRdb copy retains only in-frame clones and omits some. In the table there are about 180,000 clones, 70% to 90% of which are singletons. CDR1 is KGHSH and CDR2 is LQKENI in the germline V gene. The V end lost 1 base, the J end lost 2 bases, and 8 bases lay between the germline ends. The CDR3 runs 14 residues. This clone appeared a single time. The V gene is TRBV18, the J gene TRBJ1-1, with D possibly being TRBD1 (6 bases). The material sequenced was peripheral blood. The sequence came from a woman in her 30s with active or convalescent COVID-19. The CDR3 protein is CASSPQGDNTEAFF. Here the CDR3 DNA reads TGTGCCAGCTCACCACAGGGGGACAACACTGAAGCTTTCTTT.